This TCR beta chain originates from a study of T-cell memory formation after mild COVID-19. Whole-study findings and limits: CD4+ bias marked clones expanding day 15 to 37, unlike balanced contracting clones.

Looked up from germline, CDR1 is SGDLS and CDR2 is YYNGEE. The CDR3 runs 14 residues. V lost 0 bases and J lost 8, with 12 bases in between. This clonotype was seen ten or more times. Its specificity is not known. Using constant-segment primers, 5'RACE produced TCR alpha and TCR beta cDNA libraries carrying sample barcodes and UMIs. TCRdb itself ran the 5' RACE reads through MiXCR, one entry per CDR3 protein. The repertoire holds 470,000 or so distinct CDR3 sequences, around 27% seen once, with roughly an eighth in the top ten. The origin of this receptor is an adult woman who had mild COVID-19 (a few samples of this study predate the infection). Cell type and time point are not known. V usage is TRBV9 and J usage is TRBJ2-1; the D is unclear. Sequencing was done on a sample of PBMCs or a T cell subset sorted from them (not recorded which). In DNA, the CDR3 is TGTGCCAGCAGCGTAGATGGCGATTGGGATGAGCAGTTCTTC. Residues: CASSVDGDWDEQFF.